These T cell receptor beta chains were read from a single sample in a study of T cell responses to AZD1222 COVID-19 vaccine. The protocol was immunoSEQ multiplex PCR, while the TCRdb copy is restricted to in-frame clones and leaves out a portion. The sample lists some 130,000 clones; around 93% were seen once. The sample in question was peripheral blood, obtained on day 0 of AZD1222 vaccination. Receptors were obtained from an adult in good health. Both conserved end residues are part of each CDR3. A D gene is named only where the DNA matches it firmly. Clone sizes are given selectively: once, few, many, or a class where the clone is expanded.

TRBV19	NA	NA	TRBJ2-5	TGTGCCAGTAGTAGGGGACAACTTTTTCTGGAGACCCAGTACTTC	CASSRGQLFLETQYF
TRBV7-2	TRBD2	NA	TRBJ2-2	TGTGCCAGCAGCTTAGGGGCGGGAGGAACCGGGGAGCTGTTTTTT	CASSLGAGGTGELFF
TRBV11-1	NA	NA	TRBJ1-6	TGTGCCAGCAGCTTCGGGTTTCTCAACCATAATTCACCCCTCCACTTT	CASSFGFLNHNSPLHF
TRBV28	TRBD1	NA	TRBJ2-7	TGTGCCAGCAGTTACGGGACAGAAGACTACGAGCAGTACTTC	CASSYGTEDYEQYF
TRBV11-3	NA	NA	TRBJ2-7	TGTGCCAGCAGCCCTTCCCCGGACGAGCAGTACTTC	CASSPSPDEQYF
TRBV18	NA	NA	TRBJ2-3	TGTGCCAGCGTTATTGGCCGGGGGGCCGGAGATACGCAGTATTTT	CASVIGRGAGDTQYF
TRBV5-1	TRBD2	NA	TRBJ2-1	TGCGCCAGCAGCTTGGTAGCTGGCGGACTAGCGGGATGGGAGCAGTTCTTC	CASSLVAGGLAGWEQFF
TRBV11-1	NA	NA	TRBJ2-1	TGTGCCAGCAGCTTACATGGAGGGGGGTACAATGAGCAGTTCTTC	CASSLHGGGYNEQFF
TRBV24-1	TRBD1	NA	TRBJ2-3	TGTGCCACCAGTGACCCGGGACAGGGAACAGATACGCAGTATTTT	CATSDPGQGTDTQYF
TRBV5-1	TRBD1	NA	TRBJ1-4	TGCGCCAGCAGCGCCGGGACAGTAAATGAAAAACTGTTTTTT	CASSAGTVNEKLFF
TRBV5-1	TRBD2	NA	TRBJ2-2	TGCGCCAGCAGCTTTGGTCGCGGGGGGAGCACCGGGGAGCTGTTTTTT	CASSFGRGGSTGELFF
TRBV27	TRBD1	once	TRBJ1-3	TGTGCCAGCAGTTCTCCCACTCCGACAGGGTCGGGAAACACCATATATTTT	CASSSPTPTGSGNTIYF